The entry that follows covers one T cell receptor (beta chain) sequence. Per the study methods: Amplifying reference gene primers gave estimates of nucleated cell counts. Sequencing used immunoSEQ multiplex PCR; TCRdb keeps in-frame clones, though not all of them. V and J calls and clone size come straight from that table; D and trimming were deduced from the DNA. The table shows more than 85,000 clones, with 84% occurring only once. This sample is part of a study of blood T cell repertoires in COVID-19. Study summary: Italy, Spain and the United States were the sources of the convalescent and acute COVID-19 samples.

V was trimmed by 6 bases and J by 7 bases, leaving 16 bases between them. There are 14 residues in the CDR3. In germline, CDR1 is MNHEY, CDR2 SVGEGT. The TCR comes from a man aged 55 to 70 with acute or convalescent COVID-19. The chain recombines TRBV6-2 or TRBV6-3 with TRBJ2-1; tentative D call: TRBD1 (7 bases). The material sequenced was peripheral blood. For the CDR3, the DNA is TGTGCCAGCAGCCCGGGGGACAGTTTAAATGAGCAGTTCTTC. Translation: CASSPGDSLNEQFF.